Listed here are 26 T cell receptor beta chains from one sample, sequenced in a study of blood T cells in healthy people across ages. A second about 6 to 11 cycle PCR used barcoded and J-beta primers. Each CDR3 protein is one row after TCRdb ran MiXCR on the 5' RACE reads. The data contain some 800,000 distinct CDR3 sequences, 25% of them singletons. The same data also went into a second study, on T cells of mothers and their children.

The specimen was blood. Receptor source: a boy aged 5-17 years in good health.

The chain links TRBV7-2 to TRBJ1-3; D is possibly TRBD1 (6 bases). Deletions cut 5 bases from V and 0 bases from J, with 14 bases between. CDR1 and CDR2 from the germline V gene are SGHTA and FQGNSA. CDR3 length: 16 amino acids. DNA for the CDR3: TGTGCCAGCAGCGTAACCACAGGGTTCTCTGGAAACACCATATATTTT. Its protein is CASSVTTGFSGNTIYF.

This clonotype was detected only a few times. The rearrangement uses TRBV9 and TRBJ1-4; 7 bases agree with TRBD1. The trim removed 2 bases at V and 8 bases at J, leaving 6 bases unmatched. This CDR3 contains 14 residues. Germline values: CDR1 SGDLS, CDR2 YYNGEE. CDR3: CASSVGQKGEKLFF. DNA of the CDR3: TGTGCCAGCAGCGTGGGACAGAAAGGGGAAAAACTGTTTTTT.

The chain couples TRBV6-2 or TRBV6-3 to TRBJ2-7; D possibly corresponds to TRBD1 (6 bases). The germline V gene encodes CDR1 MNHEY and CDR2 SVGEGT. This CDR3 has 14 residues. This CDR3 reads CASSYGTLTYEQYV. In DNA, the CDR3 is TGCGCCAGCAGTTATGGGACACTGACCTACGAGCAGTACGTC.

CDR3 sequence (DNA): TGTGCCAGCAGCGTAGGTGGGACAGGGGGCGTCGACTATGGCTACACCTTC. Protein sequence: CASSVGGTGGVDYGYTF. The chain carries TRBV9 and TRBJ1-2; 12 bases fit TRBD1. There are 17 residues in the CDR3. CDR1 and CDR2 from the germline V gene are SGDLS and YYNGEE. V lost 0 bases and J lost 3; bases outside the gene matches: 6.

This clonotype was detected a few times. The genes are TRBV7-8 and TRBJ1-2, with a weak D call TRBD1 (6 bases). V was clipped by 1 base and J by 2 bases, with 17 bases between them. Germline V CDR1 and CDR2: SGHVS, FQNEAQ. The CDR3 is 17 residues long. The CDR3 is CASSLEEKRTVNYGYTF. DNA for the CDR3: TGTGCCAGCAGCTTAGAAGAAAAAAGGACAGTAAACTATGGCTACACCTTC.

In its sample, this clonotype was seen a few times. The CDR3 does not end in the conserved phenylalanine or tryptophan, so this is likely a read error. CDR3 DNA: TGTGCCAGCAGTTCCCGGGACAGGCAACGAGAGACCCAGTACCTC. Its translation: CASSSRDRQRETQYL. J is TRBJ2-5 and V is TRBV6-2 or TRBV6-3, with 8 bases lining up with TRBD1. The CDR3 length is 15 residues. Looked up from germline, CDR1 is MNHEY and CDR2 is SVGEGT. The trim removed 4 bases at V and 4 bases at J, leaving 8 bases unmatched.

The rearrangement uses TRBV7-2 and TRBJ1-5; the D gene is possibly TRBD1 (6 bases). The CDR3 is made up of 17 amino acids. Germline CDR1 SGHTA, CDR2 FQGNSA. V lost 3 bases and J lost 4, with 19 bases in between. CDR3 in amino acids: CASSFDAHQGRNQPQHF. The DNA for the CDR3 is TGTGCCAGCAGCTTTGATGCTCACCAGGGGAGGAATCAGCCCCAGCATTTT.

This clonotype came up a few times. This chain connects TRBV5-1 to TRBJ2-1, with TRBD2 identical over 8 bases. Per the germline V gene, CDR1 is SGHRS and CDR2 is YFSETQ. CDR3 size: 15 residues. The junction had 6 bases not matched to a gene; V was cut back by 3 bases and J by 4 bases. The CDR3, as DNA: TGCGCCAGCAGCTGGGGAGCGGGAGCGTACAATGAGCAGTTCTTC. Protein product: CASSWGAGAYNEQFF.

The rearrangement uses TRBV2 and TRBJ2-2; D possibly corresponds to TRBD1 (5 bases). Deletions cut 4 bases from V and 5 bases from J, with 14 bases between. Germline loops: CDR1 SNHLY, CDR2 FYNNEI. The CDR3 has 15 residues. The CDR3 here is CASSAGQGGTGELFF. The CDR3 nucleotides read TGTGCCAGCAGTGCAGGCCAGGGTGGAACCGGGGAGCTGTTTTTT.

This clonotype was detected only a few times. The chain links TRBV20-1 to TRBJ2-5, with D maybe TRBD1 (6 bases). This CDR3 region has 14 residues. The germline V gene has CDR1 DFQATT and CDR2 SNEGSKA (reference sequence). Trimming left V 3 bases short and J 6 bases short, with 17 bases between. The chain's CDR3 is CSARDSQRGQTQYF. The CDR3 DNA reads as TGCAGTGCTAGGGACAGTCAGAGGGGCCAGACCCAGTACTTC.

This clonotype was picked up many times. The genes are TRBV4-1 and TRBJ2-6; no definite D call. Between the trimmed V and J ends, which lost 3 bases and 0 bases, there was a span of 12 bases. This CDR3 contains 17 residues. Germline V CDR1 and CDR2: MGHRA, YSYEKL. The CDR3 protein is CASSQAQTFSGANVLTF. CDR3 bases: TGCGCCAGCAGCCAGGCCCAGACTTTCTCTGGGGCCAACGTCCTGACTTTC.

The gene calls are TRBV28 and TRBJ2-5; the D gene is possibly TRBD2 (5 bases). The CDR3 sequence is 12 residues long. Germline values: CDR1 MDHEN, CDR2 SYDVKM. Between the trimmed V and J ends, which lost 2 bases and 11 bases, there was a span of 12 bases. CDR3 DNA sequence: TGTGCCAGCAGTTTAGGCCGGGAAGAGCAGTACTTC. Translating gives CASSLGREEQYF.

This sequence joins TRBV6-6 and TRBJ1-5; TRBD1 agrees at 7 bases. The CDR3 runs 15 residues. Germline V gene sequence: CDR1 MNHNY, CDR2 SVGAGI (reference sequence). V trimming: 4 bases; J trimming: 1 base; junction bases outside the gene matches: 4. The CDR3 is CASSSGQASNQPQHF. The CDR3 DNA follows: TGTGCCAGCAGTTCTGGACAGGCGAGCAATCAGCCCCAGCATTTT.

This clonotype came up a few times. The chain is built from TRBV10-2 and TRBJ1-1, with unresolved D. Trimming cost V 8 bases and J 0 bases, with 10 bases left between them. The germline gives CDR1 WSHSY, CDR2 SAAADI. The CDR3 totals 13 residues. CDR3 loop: CASSAGLNTEAFF. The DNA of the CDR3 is TGCGCCAGCTCCGCGGGGTTGAACACTGAAGCTTTCTTT.

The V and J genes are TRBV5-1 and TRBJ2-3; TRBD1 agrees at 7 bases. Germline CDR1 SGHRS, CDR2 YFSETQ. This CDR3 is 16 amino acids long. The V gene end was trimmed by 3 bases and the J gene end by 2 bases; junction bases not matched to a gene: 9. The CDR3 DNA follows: TGCGCCAGCAGCTCACCTGACAGGGCGCCCACAGATACGCAGTATTTT. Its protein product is CASSSPDRAPTDTQYF. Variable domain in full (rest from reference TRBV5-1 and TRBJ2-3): KAGVTQTPRYLIKTRGQQVTLSCSPISGHRSVSWYQQTPGQGLQFLFEYFSETQRNKGNFPGRFSGRQFSNSRSEMNVSTLELGDSALYLCASSSPDRAPTDTQYFGPGTRLTVL.

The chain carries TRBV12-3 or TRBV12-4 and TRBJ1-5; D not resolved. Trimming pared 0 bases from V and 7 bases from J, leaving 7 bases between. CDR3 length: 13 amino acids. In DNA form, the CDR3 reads TGTGCCAGCAGTTTAGCGGGGTGGCAGCCCCAGCATTTT. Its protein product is CASSLAGWQPQHF.

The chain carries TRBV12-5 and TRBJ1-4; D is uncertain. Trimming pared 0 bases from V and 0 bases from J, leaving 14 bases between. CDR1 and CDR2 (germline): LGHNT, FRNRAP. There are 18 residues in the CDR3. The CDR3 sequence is CASGLVVKDLATNEKLFF. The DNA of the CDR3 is TGTGCTAGTGGTTTGGTAGTGAAGGACTTAGCAACTAATGAAAAACTGTTTTTT.

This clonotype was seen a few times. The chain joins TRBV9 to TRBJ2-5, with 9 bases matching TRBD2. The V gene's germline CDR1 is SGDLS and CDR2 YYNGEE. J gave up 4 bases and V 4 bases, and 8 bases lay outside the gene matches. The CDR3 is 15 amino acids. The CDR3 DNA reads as TGTGCCAGCAGCCCTTCTGTTAGCGGGGGAGAGACCCAGTACTTC. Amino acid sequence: CASSPSVSGGETQYF. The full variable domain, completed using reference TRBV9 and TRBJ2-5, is DSGVTQTPKHLITATGQRVTLRCSPRSGDLSVYWYQQSLDQGLQFLIQYYNGEERAKGNILERFSAQQFPDLHSELNLSSLELGDSALYFCASSPSVSGGETQYFGPGTRLLVL.

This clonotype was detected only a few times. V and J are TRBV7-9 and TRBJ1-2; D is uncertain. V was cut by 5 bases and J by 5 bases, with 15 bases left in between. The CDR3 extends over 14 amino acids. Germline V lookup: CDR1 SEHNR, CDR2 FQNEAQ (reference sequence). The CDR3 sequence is CASSPPGEAYGYTF. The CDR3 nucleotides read TGTGCCAGCAGCCCACCCGGGGAAGCATATGGCTACACCTTC.

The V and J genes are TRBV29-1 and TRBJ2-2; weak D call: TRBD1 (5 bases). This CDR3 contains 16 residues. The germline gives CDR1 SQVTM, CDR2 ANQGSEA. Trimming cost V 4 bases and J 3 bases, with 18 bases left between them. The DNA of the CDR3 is TGCAGCGTTGTTAATACAGGCCCCGGGTACACCGGGGAGCTGTTTTTT. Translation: CSVVNTGPGYTGELFF.

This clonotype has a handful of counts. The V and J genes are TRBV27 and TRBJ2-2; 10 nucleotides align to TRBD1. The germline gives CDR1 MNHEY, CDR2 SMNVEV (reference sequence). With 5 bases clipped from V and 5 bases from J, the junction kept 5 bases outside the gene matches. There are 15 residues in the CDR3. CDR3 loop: CASSRGTGATGELFF. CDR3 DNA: TGTGCCAGCAGTCGAGGGACAGGGGCTACCGGGGAGCTGTTTTTT.

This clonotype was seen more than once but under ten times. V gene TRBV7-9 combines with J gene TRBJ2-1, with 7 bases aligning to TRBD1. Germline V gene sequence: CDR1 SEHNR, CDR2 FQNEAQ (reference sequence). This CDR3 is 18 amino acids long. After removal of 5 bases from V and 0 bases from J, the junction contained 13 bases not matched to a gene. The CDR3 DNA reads TGTGCCAGCAGCCCAGGGGGTGGCGGTCCAAGCTCCTACAATGAGCAGTTCTTC. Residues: CASSPGGGGPSSYNEQFF.

The CDR3 DNA follows: TGCGCCAGCAGCCCGGAGGGGACATCTTATCAGCCCCAGCATTTT. It is translated as CASSPEGTSYQPQHF. The V call is TRBV5-1, the J call TRBJ1-5, with a possible D match to TRBD1 (6 bases). The CDR3 is made up of 15 amino acids. Trimming cost V 4 bases and J 5 bases, with 16 bases left between them. Germline values: CDR1 SGHRS, CDR2 YFSETQ.

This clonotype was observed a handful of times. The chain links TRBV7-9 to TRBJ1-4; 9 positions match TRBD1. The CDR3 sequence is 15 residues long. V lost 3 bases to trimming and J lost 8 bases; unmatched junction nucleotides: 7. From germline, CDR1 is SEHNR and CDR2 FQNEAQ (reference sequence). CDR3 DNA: TGTGCCAGCAGCTTGCCGGGACAGGGAAGAGAAAAACTGTTTTTT. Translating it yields CASSLPGQGREKLFF.

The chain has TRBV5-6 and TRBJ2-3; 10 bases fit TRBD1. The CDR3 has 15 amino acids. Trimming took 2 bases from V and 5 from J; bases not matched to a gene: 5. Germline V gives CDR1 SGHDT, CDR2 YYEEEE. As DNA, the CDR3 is TGTGCCAGCAGCTTTTGGGACAGGGGTAAAGATACGCAGTATTTT. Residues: CASSFWDRGKDTQYF.

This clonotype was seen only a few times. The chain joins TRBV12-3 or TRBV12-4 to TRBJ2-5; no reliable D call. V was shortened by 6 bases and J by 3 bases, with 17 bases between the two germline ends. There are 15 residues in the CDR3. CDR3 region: CASSPTLGGEETQYF. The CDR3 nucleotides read TGTGCCAGCAGCCCCACTTTAGGCGGAGAAGAGACCCAGTACTTC.